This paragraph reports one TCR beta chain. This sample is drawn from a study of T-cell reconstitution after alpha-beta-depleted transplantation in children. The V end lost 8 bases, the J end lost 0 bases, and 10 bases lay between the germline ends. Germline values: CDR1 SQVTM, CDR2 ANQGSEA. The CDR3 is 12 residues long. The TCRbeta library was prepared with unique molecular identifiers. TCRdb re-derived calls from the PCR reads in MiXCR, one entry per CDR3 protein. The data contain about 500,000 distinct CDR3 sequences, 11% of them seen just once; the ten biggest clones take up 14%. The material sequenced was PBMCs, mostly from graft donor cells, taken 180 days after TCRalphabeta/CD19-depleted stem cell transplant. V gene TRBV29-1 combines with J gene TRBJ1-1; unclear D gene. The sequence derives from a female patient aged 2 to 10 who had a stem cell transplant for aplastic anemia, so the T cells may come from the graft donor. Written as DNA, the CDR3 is TGCAGCTACGGACGGATGAACACTGAAGCTTTCTTT. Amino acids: CSYGRMNTEAFF.